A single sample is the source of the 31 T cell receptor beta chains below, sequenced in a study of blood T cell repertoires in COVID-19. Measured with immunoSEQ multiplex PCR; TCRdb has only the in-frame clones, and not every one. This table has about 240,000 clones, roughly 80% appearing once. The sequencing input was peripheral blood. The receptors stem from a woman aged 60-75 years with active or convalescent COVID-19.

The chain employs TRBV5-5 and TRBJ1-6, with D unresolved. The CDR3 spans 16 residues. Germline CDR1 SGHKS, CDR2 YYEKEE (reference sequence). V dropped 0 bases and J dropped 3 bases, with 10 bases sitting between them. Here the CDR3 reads CASSLGLNNYNSPLHF. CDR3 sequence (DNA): TGTGCCAGCAGCTTGGGACTAAACAACTATAATTCACCCCTCCACTTT.

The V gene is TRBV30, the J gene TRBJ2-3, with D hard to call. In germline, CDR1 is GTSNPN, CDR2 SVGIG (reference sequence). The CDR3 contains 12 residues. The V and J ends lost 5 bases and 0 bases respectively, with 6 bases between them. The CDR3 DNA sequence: TGTGCCTGGGGACCTAGCACAGATACGCAGTATTTT. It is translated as CAWGPSTDTQYF. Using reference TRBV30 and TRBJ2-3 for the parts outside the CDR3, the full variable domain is SQTIHQWPATLVQPVGSPLSLECTVEGTSNPNLYWYRQAAGRGLQLLFYSVGIGQISSEVPQNLSASRPQDRQFILSSKKLLLSDSGFYLCAWGPSTDTQYFGPGTRLTVL.

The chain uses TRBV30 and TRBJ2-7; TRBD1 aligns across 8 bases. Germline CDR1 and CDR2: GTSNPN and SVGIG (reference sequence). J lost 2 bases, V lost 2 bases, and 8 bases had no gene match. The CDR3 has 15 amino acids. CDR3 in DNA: TGTGCCTGGAGTCCTCGGGACAGGAGAACCTACGAGCAGTACTTC. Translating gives CAWSPRDRRTYEQYF. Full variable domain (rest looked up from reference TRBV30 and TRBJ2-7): SQTIHQWPATLVQPVGSPLSLECTVEGTSNPNLYWYRQAAGRGLQLLFYSVGIGQISSEVPQNLSASRPQDRQFILSSKKLLLSDSGFYLCAWSPRDRRTYEQYFGPGTRLTVT.

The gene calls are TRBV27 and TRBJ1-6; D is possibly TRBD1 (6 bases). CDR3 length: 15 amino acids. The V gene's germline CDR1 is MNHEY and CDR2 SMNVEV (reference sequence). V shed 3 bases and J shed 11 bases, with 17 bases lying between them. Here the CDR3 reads CASSFSVQGSAPLHF. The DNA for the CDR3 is TGTGCCAGCAGTTTTAGTGTACAGGGAAGTGCACCCCTCCACTTT.

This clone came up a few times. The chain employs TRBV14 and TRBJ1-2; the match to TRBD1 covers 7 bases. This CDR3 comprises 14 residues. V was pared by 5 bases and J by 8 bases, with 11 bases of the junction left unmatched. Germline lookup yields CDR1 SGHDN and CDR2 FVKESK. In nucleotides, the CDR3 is TGTGCCAGCAGCTCCCCGACAGGGTTGGGGGGCTACACCTTC. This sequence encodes CASSSPTGLGGYTF.

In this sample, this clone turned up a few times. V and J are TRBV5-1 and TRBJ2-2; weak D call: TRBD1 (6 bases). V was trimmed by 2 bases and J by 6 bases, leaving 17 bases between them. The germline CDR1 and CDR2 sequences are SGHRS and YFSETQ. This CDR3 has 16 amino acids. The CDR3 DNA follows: TGCGCCAGCAGCTTCAACAGGGCTATTGTTCCCGGGGAGCTGTTTTTT. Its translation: CASSFNRAIVPGELFF.

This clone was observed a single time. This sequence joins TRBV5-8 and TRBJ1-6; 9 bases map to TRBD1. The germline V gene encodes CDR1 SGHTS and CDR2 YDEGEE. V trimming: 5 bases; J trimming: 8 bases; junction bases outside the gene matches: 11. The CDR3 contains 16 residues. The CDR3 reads CASRFGGDRVHSPLHF. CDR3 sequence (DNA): TGTGCCAGCAGGTTCGGAGGGGACAGGGTACATTCACCCCTCCACTTT.

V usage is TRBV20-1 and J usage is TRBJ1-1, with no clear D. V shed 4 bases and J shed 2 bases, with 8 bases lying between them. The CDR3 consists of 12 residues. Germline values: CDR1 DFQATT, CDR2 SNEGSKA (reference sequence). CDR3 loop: CSANDPNTEAFF. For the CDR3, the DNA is TGCAGTGCTAATGACCCTAACACTGAAGCTTTCTTT.

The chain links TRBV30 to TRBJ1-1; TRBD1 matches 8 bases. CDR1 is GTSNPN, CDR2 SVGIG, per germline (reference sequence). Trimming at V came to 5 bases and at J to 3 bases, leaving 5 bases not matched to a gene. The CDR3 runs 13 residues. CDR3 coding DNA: TGTGCCTGGGGACAGGGTGTGGACACTGAAGCTTTCTTT. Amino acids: CAWGQGVDTEAFF.

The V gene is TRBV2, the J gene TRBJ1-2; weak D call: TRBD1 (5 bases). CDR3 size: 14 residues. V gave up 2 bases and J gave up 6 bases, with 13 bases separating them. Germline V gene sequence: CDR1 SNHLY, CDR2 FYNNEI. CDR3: CASSERGGIDGYTF. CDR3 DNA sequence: TGTGCCAGCAGTGAACGGGGGGGTATAGATGGCTACACCTTC.

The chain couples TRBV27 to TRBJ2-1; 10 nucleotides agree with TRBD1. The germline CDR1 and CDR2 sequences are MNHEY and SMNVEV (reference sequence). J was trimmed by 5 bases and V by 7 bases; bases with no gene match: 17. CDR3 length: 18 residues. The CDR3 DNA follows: TGTGCCAGCACCCCCTATTATATCGGGACAGGGGCCCACAATGAGCAGTTCTTC. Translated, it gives CASTPYYIGTGAHNEQFF.

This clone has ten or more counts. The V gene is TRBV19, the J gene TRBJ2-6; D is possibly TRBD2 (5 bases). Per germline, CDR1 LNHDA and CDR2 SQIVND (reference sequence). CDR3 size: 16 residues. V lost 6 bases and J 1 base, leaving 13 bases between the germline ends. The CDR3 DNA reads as TGTGCCAGTAGAATCCGCGGAGGTTCTGGGGCCAACGTCCTGACTTTC. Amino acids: CASRIRGGSGANVLTF.

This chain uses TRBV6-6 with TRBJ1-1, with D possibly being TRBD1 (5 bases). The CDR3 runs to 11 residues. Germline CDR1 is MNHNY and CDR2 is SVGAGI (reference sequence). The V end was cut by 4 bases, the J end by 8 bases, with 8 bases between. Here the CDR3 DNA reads TGTGCCAGCAGTTCCGACAGAGAAGCTTTCTTT. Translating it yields CASSSDREAFF.

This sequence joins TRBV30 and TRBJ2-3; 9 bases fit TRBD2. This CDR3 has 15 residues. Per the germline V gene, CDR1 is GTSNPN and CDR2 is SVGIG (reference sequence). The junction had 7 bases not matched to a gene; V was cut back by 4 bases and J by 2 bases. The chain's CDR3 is CAWKPTSGNTDTQYF. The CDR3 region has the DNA TGTGCCTGGAAGCCGACTAGCGGAAACACAGATACGCAGTATTTT.

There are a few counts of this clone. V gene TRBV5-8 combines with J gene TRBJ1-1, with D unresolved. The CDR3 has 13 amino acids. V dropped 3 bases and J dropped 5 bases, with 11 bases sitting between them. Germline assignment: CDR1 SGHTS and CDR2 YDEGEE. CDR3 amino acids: CASSSPAGTEAFF. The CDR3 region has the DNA TGTGCCAGCAGCTCGCCGGCAGGAACTGAAGCTTTCTTT.

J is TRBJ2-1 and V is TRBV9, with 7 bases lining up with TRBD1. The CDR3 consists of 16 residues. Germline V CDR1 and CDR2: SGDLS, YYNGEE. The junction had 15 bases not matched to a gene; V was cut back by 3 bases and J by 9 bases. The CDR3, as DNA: TGTGCCAGCAGCGCCTCGACAGGGCGCGGTGGTGGTGAGCAGTTCTTC. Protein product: CASSASTGRGGGEQFF.

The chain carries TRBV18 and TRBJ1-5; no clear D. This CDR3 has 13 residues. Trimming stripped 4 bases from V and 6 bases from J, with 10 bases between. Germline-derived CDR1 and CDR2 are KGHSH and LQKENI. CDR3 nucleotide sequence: TGTGCCAGCTCACGAGGGTCCGGTCAGCCCCAGCATTTT. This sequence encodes CASSRGSGQPQHF.

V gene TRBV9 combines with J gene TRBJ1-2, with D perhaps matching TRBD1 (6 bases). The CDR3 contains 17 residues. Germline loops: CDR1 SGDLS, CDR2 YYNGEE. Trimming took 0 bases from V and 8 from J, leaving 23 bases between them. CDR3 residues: CASSVEAFEQGRGGYTF. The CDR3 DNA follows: TGTGCCAGCAGCGTAGAGGCGTTTGAACAGGGCCGAGGGGGCTACACCTTC.

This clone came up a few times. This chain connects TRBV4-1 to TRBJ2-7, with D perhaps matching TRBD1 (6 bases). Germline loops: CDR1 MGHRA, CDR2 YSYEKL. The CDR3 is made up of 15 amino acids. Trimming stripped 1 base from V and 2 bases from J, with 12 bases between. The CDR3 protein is CASSQGPPGAYEQYF. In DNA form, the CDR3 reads TGCGCCAGCAGCCAAGGTCCACCAGGGGCCTACGAGCAGTACTTC.

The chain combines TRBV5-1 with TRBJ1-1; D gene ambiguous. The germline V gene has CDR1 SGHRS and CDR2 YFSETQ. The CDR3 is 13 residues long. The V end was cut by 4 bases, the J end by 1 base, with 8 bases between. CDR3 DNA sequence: TGCGCCAGCAGCGACTACAGGAACACTGAAGCTTTCTTT. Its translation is CASSDYRNTEAFF.

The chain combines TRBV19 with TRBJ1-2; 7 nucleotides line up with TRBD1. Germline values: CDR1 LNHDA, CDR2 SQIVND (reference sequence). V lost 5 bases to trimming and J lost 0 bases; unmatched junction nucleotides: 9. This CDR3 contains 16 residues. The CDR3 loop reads CASSRKIGTANYGYTF. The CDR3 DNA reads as TGTGCCAGTAGTCGTAAGATTGGGACAGCTAACTATGGCTACACCTTC.

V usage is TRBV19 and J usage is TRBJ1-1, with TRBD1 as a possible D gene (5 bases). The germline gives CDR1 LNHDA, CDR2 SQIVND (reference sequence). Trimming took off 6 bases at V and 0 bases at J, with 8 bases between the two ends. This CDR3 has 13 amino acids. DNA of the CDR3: TGTGCCAGTAGAAGACAGTTGAACACTGAAGCTTTCTTT. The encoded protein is CASRRQLNTEAFF. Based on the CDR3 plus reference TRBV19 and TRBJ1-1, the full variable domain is DGGITQSPKYLFRKEGQNVTLSCEQNLNHDAMYWYRQDPGQGLRLIYYSQIVNDFQKGDIAEGYSVSREKKESFPLTVTSAQKNPTAFYLCASRRQLNTEAFFGQGTRLTVV.

This chain's CDR3 is CASTKGTPTRDSHSGNTIYF. CDR3 DNA sequence: TGTGCCAGCACCAAGGGGACTCCGACCCGGGACAGCCACTCTGGGAACACCATATATTTT. This chain uses TRBV21-1 with TRBJ1-3; TRBD1 is the table's D call and was not checked against the DNA. TRBV21-1 is tagged as a pseudogene. The CDR3 has 20 amino acids.

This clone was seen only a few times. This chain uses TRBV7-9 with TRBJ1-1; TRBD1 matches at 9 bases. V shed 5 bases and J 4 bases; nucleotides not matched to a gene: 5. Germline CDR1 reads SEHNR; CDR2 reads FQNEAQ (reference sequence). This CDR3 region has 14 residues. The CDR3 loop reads CASSTGQGGTEAFF. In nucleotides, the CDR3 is TGTGCCAGCAGCACGGGACAGGGAGGCACTGAAGCTTTCTTT. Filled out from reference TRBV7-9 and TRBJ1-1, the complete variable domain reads DTGVSQNPRHKITKRGQNVTFRCDPISEHNRLYWYRQTLGQGPEFLTYFQNEAQLEKSRLLSDRFSAERPKGSFSTLEIQRTEQGDSAMYLCASSTGQGGTEAFFGQGTRLTVV.

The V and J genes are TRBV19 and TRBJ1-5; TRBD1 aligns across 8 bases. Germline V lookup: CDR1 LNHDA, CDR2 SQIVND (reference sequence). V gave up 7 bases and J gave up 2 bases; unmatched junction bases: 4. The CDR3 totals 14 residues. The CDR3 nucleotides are TGTGCCAGTACCACGACAGGGGGCAATCAGCCCCAGCATTTT. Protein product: CASTTTGGNQPQHF.

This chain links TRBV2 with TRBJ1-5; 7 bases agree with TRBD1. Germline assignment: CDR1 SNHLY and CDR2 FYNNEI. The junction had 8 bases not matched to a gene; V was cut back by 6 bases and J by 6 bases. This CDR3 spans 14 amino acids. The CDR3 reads CASSDRERAQPQHF. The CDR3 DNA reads TGTGCCAGCAGCGACAGGGAAAGGGCTCAGCCCCAGCATTTT.

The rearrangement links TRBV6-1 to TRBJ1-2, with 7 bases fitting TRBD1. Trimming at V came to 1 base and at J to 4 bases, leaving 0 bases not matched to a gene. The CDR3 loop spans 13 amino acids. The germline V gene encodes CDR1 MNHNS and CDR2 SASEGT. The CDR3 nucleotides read TGTGCCAGCAGTGAAGGGACAGGCTATGGCTACACCTTC. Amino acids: CASSEGTGYGYTF.

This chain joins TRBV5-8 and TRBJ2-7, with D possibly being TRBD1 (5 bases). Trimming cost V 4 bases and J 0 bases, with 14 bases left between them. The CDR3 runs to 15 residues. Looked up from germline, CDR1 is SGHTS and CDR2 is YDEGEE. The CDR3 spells CASSPLRGASYEQYF. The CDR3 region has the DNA TGTGCCAGCAGCCCGCTGCGTGGGGCCTCCTACGAGCAGTACTTC.

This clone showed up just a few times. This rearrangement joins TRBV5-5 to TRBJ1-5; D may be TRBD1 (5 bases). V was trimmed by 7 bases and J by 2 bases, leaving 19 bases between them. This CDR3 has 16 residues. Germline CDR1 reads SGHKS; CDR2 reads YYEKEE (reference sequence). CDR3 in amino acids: CASSPLSGRGNQPQHF. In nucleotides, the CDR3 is TGTGCCAGCTCCCCTCTTTCAGGGCGAGGCAATCAGCCCCAGCATTTT.

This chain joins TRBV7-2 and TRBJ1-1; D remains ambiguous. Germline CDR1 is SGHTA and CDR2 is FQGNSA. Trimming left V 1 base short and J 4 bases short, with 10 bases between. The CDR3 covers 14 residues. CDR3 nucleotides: TGTGCCAGCAGCTTAGTCCTAGGCGGCACTGAAGCTTTCTTT. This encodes CASSLVLGGTEAFF.

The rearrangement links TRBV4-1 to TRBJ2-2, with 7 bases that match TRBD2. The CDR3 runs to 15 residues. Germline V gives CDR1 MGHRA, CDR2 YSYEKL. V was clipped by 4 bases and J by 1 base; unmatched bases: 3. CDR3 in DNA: TGCGCCAGCAGCCGGGGCGGGAGGAACACCGGGGAGCTGTTTTTT. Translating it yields CASSRGGRNTGELFF.